This TCR beta chain was captured in a study of molecular identifiers for immune sequencing clone quantification. This clonotype came up a few times. Naive CD8 T cells were sorted as CD8+CD4-CCR7+CD45RA+. CDR3 length: 21 residues. Germline-derived CDR1 and CDR2 are SGHVS and FNYEAQ. Trimming took 2 bases from V and 2 from J; bases not matched to a gene: 16. TCRdb recomputed calls from the PCR reads with MiXCR, one row per CDR3 protein. The sample includes around 470,000 distinct CDR3 sequences, roughly 24% of them seen just once. Sequenced: naive CD8+ T cells from blood, with Jurkat cell RNA spiked in. Subset in this sample: FACS-sorted CD8+CD4-CCR7+CD45RA+ naive T cells. The chain has TRBV7-6 and TRBJ2-3, with 13 nucleotides matching TRBD2. The sequence came from a human donor in good health. Some libraries in this study had Jurkat cell RNA spiked in. The CDR3 sequence: CASSLPTGLAGEGELTDTQYF. The DNA for the CDR3 is TGTGCCAGCAGCTTACCGACCGGACTAGCGGGAGAGGGGGAGCTCACAGATACGCAGTATTTT.